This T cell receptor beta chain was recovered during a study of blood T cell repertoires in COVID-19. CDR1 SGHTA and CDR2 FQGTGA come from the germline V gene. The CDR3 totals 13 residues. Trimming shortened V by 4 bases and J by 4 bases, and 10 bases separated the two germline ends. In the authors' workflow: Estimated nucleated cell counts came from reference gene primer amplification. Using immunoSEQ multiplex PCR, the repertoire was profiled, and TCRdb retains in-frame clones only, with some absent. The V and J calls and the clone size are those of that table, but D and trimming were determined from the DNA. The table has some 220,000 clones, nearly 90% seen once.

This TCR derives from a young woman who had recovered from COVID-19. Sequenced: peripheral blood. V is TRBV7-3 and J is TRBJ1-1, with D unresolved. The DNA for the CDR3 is TGTGCCAGCAGCTACGGAGGTGGCACTGAAGCTTTCTTT. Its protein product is CASSYGGGTEAFF. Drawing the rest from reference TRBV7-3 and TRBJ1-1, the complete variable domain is GAGVSQTPSNKVTEKGKYVELRCDPISGHTALYWYRQSLGQGPEFLIYFQGTGAADDSGLPNDRFFAVRPEGSVSTLKIQRTERGDSAVYLCASSYGGGTEAFFGQGTRLTVV.